This T cell receptor beta chain was captured by sequencing in a study of T cell changes during pregnancy in multiple sclerosis. Profiled with immunoSEQ multiplex PCR; TCRdb holds only in-frame clones, not every one. The sample lists 25,000 to 35,000 clones, roughly nine tenths occurring once. This receptor was taken from a female donor with multiple sclerosis, enrolled in a pregnancy study. The material sequenced was CD8+ T cells from peripheral blood mononuclear cells, taken in the second trimester of pregnancy.

The CDR3, as DNA: TGTGCCAGCAGTTACCCAAGGGGGACTACGAAAGAGACCCAGTACTTC. Translation gives CASSYPRGTTKETQYF. J is TRBJ2-5 and V is TRBV6-5, with a tentative D call TRBD2 (7 bases). V was trimmed by 2 bases and J by 3 bases, leaving 16 bases between them. The CDR3 loop spans 16 amino acids. CDR1 and CDR2 (germline): MNHEY, SVGAGI.